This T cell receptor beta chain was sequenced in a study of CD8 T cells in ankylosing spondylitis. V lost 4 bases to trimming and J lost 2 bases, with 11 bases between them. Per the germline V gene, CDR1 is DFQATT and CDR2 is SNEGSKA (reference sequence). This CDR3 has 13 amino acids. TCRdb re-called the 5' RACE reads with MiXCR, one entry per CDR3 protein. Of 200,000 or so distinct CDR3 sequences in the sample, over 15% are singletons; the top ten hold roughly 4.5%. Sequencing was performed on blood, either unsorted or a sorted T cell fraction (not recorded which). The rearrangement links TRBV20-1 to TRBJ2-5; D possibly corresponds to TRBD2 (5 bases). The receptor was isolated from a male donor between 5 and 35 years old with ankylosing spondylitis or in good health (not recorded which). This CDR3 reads CSAKASLQETQYF. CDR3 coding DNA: TGCAGTGCTAAGGCTAGCTTACAAGAGACCCAGTACTTC.